The clone carrying this T cell receptor (beta chain) was recorded only once. The antigen is unknown. The data stem from a study of blood T cells in healthy people across ages. Study-wide results and limits: It was held that diversity estimates obtained from one million T cells represented underestimates. The recorded TCR beta diversity per million T cells decreased in a roughly linear manner with age.

Combining a sample-barcoded 5' primer with a J-beta primer mix, a second PCR ran for roughly 7 to 12 cycles. Sequencing recovered at least 2.5 million CDR3-containing paired-end reads from each sample. From the 5' RACE reads, TCRdb called clonotypes with MiXCR, one entry per CDR3 protein. The table records under 1 million distinct CDR3 sequences, approximately 44% of them present only once. The CDR3 sequence is 13 residues long. The V end lost 4 bases, the J end lost 7 bases, and 12 bases lay between the germline ends. Germline V gives CDR1 SGHRS, CDR2 YFSETQ. The sequenced sample was blood. This clonotype was sampled from a man aged 55 to 70 in good health. V gene TRBV5-1 combines with J gene TRBJ2-1; D unresolved. The CDR3, as DNA: TGCGCCAGCAGCCCGGACGACGCGAATGAGCAGTTCTTC. Translated, it gives CASSPDDANEQFF.